These T cell receptor beta chains were read from a single sample in a study of blood T cell repertoires in COVID-19. Method: immunoSEQ multiplex PCR; TCRdb's copy keeps in-frame clones and lacks some. The profile covers hundreds of thousands of clones, with roughly nine tenths appearing a single time and over 1.5% taken by the ten largest. Sample: PBMCs or T cells enriched from blood (not recorded which). These receptor sequences come from a young woman with acute COVID-19. Both conserved end residues are part of each CDR3. Each record gives: D gene, clone size, V gene, J gene, CDR3 DNA, CDR3 protein. A D gene is named only where the DNA matches it firmly. Not every row has a clone size; where given, it reads once, few, many or a size class.

.	.	TRBV10-3	TRBJ1-3	TGTGCCATCAGGCTCAACAGGGTCGGGTCCTCTGGAAACACCATATATTTT	CAIRLNRVGSSGNTIYF
.	.	TRBV6-1	TRBJ1-6	TGTGCCAGCAGTGAGGTTATGTCAGGTTCACCCCTCCACTTT	CASSEVMSGSPLHF
.	.	TRBV9	TRBJ2-6	TGTGCCAGCAGCGTAGCAACTTCTGGGGCCAACGTCCTGACTTTC	CASSVATSGANVLTF
.	.	TRBV7-8	TRBJ2-7	TGTGCCACCAATCTCCGGGAATCCTACGAGCAGTACTTC	CATNLRESYEQYF
.	.	TRBV16	TRBJ1-2	TGTGCCAGCAGCTCCGGGACTCGCCTCCACTATGGCTACACCTTC	CASSSGTRLHYGYTF
.	few	TRBV7-9	TRBJ1-3	TGTGCCAGCAGCGCGACAGGTGCAAACACCATATATTTT	CASSATGANTIYF
TRBD1	.	TRBV19	TRBJ2-1	TGTGCCAGTGTAGGTATCAGGACAGGGGGTAAGAATGAGCAGTTCTTC	CASVGIRTGGKNEQFF
.	.	TRBV19	TRBJ1-4	TGTGCCAGTAGTAAAACAGGGACCCCTAATGAAAAACTGTTTTTT	CASSKTGTPNEKLFF
TRBD1	.	TRBV19	TRBJ1-5	TGTGCCAGTAGTATAGTCGGGACAGGGGATAGCAATCAGCCCCAGCATTTT	CASSIVGTGDSNQPQHF
TRBD1	.	TRBV10-2	TRBJ2-1	TGCGCCAGCAGTGAAAGGGGGCTCTCCTACAATGAGCAGTTCTTC	CASSERGLSYNEQFF
.	.	TRBV7-9	TRBJ1-2	TGTGCCAGCGGGGAGAATGGCTACACCTTC	CASGENGYTF
TRBD2	.	TRBV30	TRBJ2-5	TGTGCCTGGACGGGCCCCGGGGGGACTACCCAGTACTTC	CAWTGPGGTTQYF
TRBD2	.	TRBV6-5	TRBJ2-1	TGTGCCAGCAGTTCACTAGCGGGAGGTAGGGATGAGCAGTTCTTC	CASSSLAGGRDEQFF
.	.	TRBV7-2	TRBJ1-5	TGTGCCAGCAGCCCTTGGACAGCCGACAATCAGCCCCAGCATTTT	CASSPWTADNQPQHF
TRBD1	.	TRBV11-2	TRBJ2-3	TGTGCCAGCAGCGCTAAACAGGGGACAGATACGCAGTATTTT	CASSAKQGTDTQYF
.	.	TRBV9	TRBJ1-2	TGTGCCAGCAGCGTAGCAGGTAGTGGCAGCAACTATGGCTACACCTTC	CASSVAGSGSNYGYTF
TRBD1	.	TRBV28	TRBJ2-7	TGTGCCAGCACTCCTGACCAGGGGGCGTACGAGCAGTACTTC	CASTPDQGAYEQYF
TRBD2	.	TRBV7-8	TRBJ2-7	TGTGCCAGCAGCTTATTTGGGTCTAGCGGAATCTACGAGCAGTACTTC	CASSLFGSSGIYEQYF
TRBD2	once	TRBV11-2	TRBJ2-7	TGTGCCAGCAGCGTCGGGACTACCGGAGAGCAGTACTTC	CASSVGTTGEQYF
TRBD1	.	TRBV6-5	TRBJ1-5	TGTGCCAGCAGCGACAGGGACCGAAATCAGCCCCAGCATTTT	CASSDRDRNQPQHF
.	.	TRBV28	TRBJ1-5	TGTGCCAGCAGTTTATTCCCCGACAGGTATAGCAATCAGCCCCAGCATTTT	CASSLFPDRYSNQPQHF
.	.	TRBV7-9	TRBJ1-2	TGTGCCAGCAGCTCACTCCCTACCTATGGCTACACCTTC	CASSSLPTYGYTF
.	.	TRBV12-1	TRBJ1-3	TGTGCCAGCAGCCCACACCCCGGGGGAGAATCTGGAAACACCATATATTTT	CASSPHPGGESGNTIYF
TRBD1	.	TRBV19	TRBJ2-3	TGTGCCAGTAGTATGGGCAGGGGGCTTTCAGATACGCAGTATTTT	CASSMGRGLSDTQYF
.	.	TRBV29-1	TRBJ2-2	TGCAGCGTTGTATCGGGGACCGGGGAGCTGTTTTTT	CSVVSGTGELFF
TRBD1	.	TRBV14	TRBJ1-2	TGTGCCAGCAGCCTGACACGGGACAGGGCGAAAGCTAACTATGGCTACACCTTC	CASSLTRDRAKANYGYTF
.	once	TRBV21-1	TRBJ2-4	TGTGCCAGCAGCAAATGGAGAGGGTACCCCGCCAAAAACATTCAGTACTTC	CASSKWRGYPAKNIQYF
.	.	TRBV27	TRBJ1-5	TGTGCCAGCAGTTTCAGGGGAGATAGCAATCAGCCCCAGCATTTT	CASSFRGDSNQPQHF
TRBD2	once	TRBV7-2	TRBJ2-1	TGTGCCAGCAGCTGGCCGCTAGCGGGAGAAGCCAATGAGCAGTTCTTC	CASSWPLAGEANEQFF